Following are 28 T cell receptor beta chains from one sample sequenced in a study of T cell repertoires in cytomegalovirus infection. TCRdb used MiXCR to reprocess the reads, holding one entry per CDR3 protein. The repertoire holds around 450,000 distinct CDR3 sequences, with approximately 31% as singletons. The sample consisted of PBMCs. These receptors were collected from a human donor in good health (CMV status not recorded). Some clones in this sample may be carry-over from other donors' samples.

This clonotype was seen more than once but under ten times. The V call is TRBV6-6, the J call TRBJ2-7; tentative D call: TRBD1 (5 bases). Trimming took off 0 bases at V and 0 bases at J, with 15 bases between the two ends. Germline assignment: CDR1 MNHNY and CDR2 SVGAGI (reference sequence). The CDR3 length is 17 residues. As DNA, the CDR3 is TGTGCCAGCAGTTACTCGAAGGGGCCCTCAAGCTCCTACGAGCAGTACTTC. Protein product: CASSYSKGPSSSYEQYF.

The chain links TRBV15 to TRBJ2-7, with 7 bases matching TRBD1. The CDR3 totals 14 residues. V trimming: 4 bases; J trimming: 0 bases; junction bases outside the gene matches: 3. Per the germline V gene, CDR1 is LNHNV and CDR2 is YYDKDF (reference sequence). CDR3 loop: CATSMGQNSYEQYF. CDR3 bases: TGTGCCACCAGCATGGGACAGAACTCCTACGAGCAGTACTTC.

The CDR3 here is CASTGTGLSEQFF. CDR3 nucleotide sequence: TGTGCCAGTACCGGGACAGGGCTTAGCGAGCAGTTCTTC. The chain is built from TRBV19 and TRBJ2-1, with 9 nucleotides matching TRBD1. The CDR3 covers 13 residues. From germline, CDR1 is LNHDA and CDR2 SQIVND (reference sequence). V was clipped by 7 bases and J by 10 bases; unmatched bases: 8.

This clonotype has a count of ten or more. The chain is built from TRBV6-5 and TRBJ2-6, with a weak D call TRBD1 (6 bases). Germline CDR1 MNHEY, CDR2 SVGAGI. The V end was cut by 0 bases, the J end by 2 bases, with 11 bases between. The CDR3 is 17 residues long. As DNA, the CDR3 is TGTGCCAGCAGTTACTCGTGGGGGCAGACTGGGGCCAACGTCCTGACTTTC. Translated, it gives CASSYSWGQTGANVLTF.

This clonotype was counted only a few times. The V and J genes are TRBV4-3 and TRBJ2-5, with TRBD2 matching 7 bases. The ends lost 0 bases at V and 4 bases at J; junction bases unmatched: 11. Looked up from germline, CDR1 is LGHNA and CDR2 is YSLEER. The CDR3 is made up of 17 amino acids. CDR3 bases: TGCGCCAGCAGCCAAGATCGGGCGGCAGGGAGGGCAGAGACCCAGTACTTC. It translates to CASSQDRAAGRAETQYF.

Ten or more counts support this clonotype. The chain combines TRBV10-3 with TRBJ1-2, with D perhaps TRBD1 (5 bases). The ends were cut back, 2 bases at V and 6 bases at J, with 10 bases in the middle. CDR1 is ENHRY, CDR2 SYGVKD, per germline. There are 13 residues in the CDR3. CDR3 coding DNA: TGTGCCATCAGTGAGCCCGCAGGGAATGGCTACACCTTC. Translation gives CAISEPAGNGYTF.

In its sample, this clonotype was seen a few times. This chain joins TRBV4-3 and TRBJ1-5, with D hard to call. CDR1 is LGHNA, CDR2 YSLEER, per germline. V lost 2 bases, J lost 4 bases, and 12 bases lay in between. The CDR3 sequence is 15 residues long. CDR3 region: CASSQTREFNQPQHF. In DNA, the CDR3 is TGCGCCAGCAGCCAAACTAGGGAGTTTAATCAGCCCCAGCATTTT.

The CDR3 spells CASNSWGWGTEGNEQFF. The DNA for the CDR3 is TGTGCCAGTAACTCTTGGGGATGGGGGACAGAGGGGAATGAGCAGTTCTTC. The rearrangement joins TRBV19 to TRBJ2-1, with 7 positions matching TRBD1. The germline gives CDR1 LNHDA, CDR2 SQIVND (reference sequence). This CDR3 region has 17 residues. Trimming at V came to 7 bases and at J to 7 bases, leaving 19 bases not matched to a gene.

A few counts support this clonotype. The chain carries TRBV29-1 and TRBJ1-1; 7 bases are shared with TRBD1. The V segment lost 2 bases and the J segment 1 base; nucleotides outside the gene matches: 1. The germline gives CDR1 SQVTM, CDR2 ANQGSEA. CDR3 length: 13 amino acids. The CDR3 protein is CSVERTGNTEAFF. CDR3 DNA: TGCAGCGTTGAAAGGACAGGGAACACTGAAGCTTTCTTT.

This clonotype was observed a few times. This chain connects TRBV4-3 to TRBJ1-5; D unclear. Trimming removed 1 base from V and 0 bases from J, with 13 bases in between. The germline CDR1 and CDR2 sequences are LGHNA and YSLEER. This CDR3 has 17 residues. The CDR3 protein is CASSQGAGPYSNQPQHF. Here the CDR3 DNA reads TGCGCCAGCAGCCAAGGGGCAGGACCTTATAGCAATCAGCCCCAGCATTTT.

The sample holds a few counts of this clonotype. This rearrangement joins TRBV11-2 to TRBJ2-2; no reliable D call. Trimming removed 5 bases from V and 3 bases from J, with 7 bases in between. The CDR3 contains 13 residues. Germline V CDR1 and CDR2: SGHAT, FQNNGV. CDR3 protein: CASSVHHTGELFF. The DNA of the CDR3 is TGTGCCAGCAGCGTACATCACACCGGGGAGCTGTTTTTT.

V and J are TRBV10-2 and TRBJ2-7; D unclear. CDR1 WSHSY and CDR2 SAAADI come from the germline V gene. CDR3 size: 12 residues. Trimming took 3 bases from V and 5 from J, leaving 8 bases between them. The CDR3 coding sequence is TGCGCCAGCAGTGATCCTACCGACGAGCAGTACTTC. This sequence encodes CASSDPTDEQYF.

The CDR3 DNA is TGTGCCAGCGGCCGGCTAGCGGAAGAGACCCAGTACTTC. This codes for CASGRLAEETQYF. This chain links TRBV6-5 with TRBJ2-5; 7 nucleotides match TRBD2. Germline CDR1 reads MNHEY; CDR2 reads SVGAGI. Trimming removed 8 bases from V and 3 bases from J; junction bases left unmatched: 6. The CDR3 length is 13 residues.

The genes are TRBV10-3 and TRBJ2-7; possibly TRBD1 for D (6 bases). Germline-derived CDR1 and CDR2 are ENHRY and SYGVKD. The ends were cut back, 2 bases at V and 1 base at J, with 12 bases in the middle. The CDR3 is 15 amino acids. CDR3 loop: CAISEGQQRSYEQYF. The CDR3 DNA reads as TGTGCCATCAGTGAGGGACAGCAACGGTCCTACGAGCAGTACTTC.

This clonotype came up a few times. Mismatch with germline at one junction end may stem from a read error. In DNA form, the CDR3 reads TGTGTCAGCTTCCTCTCAGCGGGGGGGGCGAACACCGGGGAGCTGTTTTTT. This sequence encodes CVSFLSAGGANTGELFF. The chain couples TRBV2 to TRBJ2-2, with TRBD2 matching over 10 bases. This CDR3 region has 17 residues. Germline CDR1 is SNHLY and CDR2 is FYNNEI. The whole variable domain, filled in from reference TRBV2 and TRBJ2-2, reads EPEVTQTPSHQVTQMGQEVILRCVPISNHLYFYWYRQILGQKVEFLVSFYNNEISEKSEIFDDQFSVERPDGSNFTLKIRSTKLEDSAMYFCVSFLSAGGANTGELFFGEGSRLTVL.

This clonotype was seen a handful of times. The chain has TRBV9 and TRBJ1-1; a weak D match, TRBD1 (5 bases). Looked up from germline, CDR1 is SGDLS and CDR2 is YYNGEE. There are 14 residues in the CDR3. Trimming pared 1 base from V and 5 bases from J, leaving 12 bases between. CDR3 DNA sequence: TGTGCCAGCAGCGTATGGGGGTTGGAGACTGAAGCTTTCTTT. Residues: CASSVWGLETEAFF.

This clonotype was detected a few times. The CDR3, as DNA: TGCGCCAGCAGCCAAGGGACTAGCGGGCAGTTCTTC. This translates into CASSQGTSGQFF. The chain has TRBV4-1 and TRBJ2-1; 10 nucleotides align to TRBD2. The CDR3 is 12 amino acids. Trimming took 1 base from V and 12 from J; bases not matched to a gene: 0. Germline V gene sequence: CDR1 MGHRA, CDR2 YSYEKL.

V and J are TRBV12-3 or TRBV12-4 and TRBJ2-7; D remains ambiguous. The germline V and J ends were trimmed by 4 bases and 9 bases, with 13 bases remaining between them. CDR3 length: 12 residues. CDR3 DNA sequence: TGTGCCAGCAGTTCGAAGGTAGCTAGGCAGTACTTC. It specifies CASSSKVARQYF.

The J gene is TRBJ2-1, the V gene TRBV28; 10 positions agree with TRBD2. Germline CDR1 is MDHEN and CDR2 is SYDVKM. J gave up 8 bases and V 4 bases, and 8 bases lay outside the gene matches. The CDR3 is made up of 15 amino acids. The CDR3 bases are TGTGCCAGCAGTTCCCAGCGGGGGGGCCGGTATGAGCAGTTCTTC. Protein product: CASSSQRGGRYEQFF.

The table lists this clonotype with a few counts. V is TRBV19 and J is TRBJ2-1; 9 nucleotides align to TRBD2. This CDR3 has 16 amino acids. Germline V CDR1 and CDR2: LNHDA, SQIVND (reference sequence). With V trimmed by 0 bases and J by 9 bases, 9 bases remained unmatched. CDR3 in amino acids: CASSIDKGLAKVEQFF. As DNA, the CDR3 is TGTGCCAGTAGTATAGATAAGGGACTAGCAAAGGTTGAGCAGTTCTTC. Looking up the rest from reference TRBV19 and TRBJ2-1 gives the full variable domain: DGGITQSPKYLFRKEGQNVTLSCEQNLNHDAMYWYRQDPGQGLRLIYYSQIVNDFQKGDIAEGYSVSREKKESFPLTVTSAQKNPTAFYLCASSIDKGLAKVEQFFGPGTRLTVL.

This chain joins TRBV2 and TRBJ2-2, with D maybe TRBD2 (6 bases). The CDR3 extends over 15 amino acids. The germline CDR1 and CDR2 sequences are SNHLY and FYNNEI. Trimming pared 9 bases from V and 1 base from J, leaving 15 bases between. As DNA, the CDR3 is TGTGCCAGGGAAACCGGGAGAGGGAACACCGGGGAGCTGTTTTTT. Protein: CARETGRGNTGELFF.

This clonotype was counted many times. This chain uses TRBV27 with TRBJ2-5; D not certain. Deletions cut 7 bases from V and 2 bases from J, with 11 bases between. From germline, CDR1 is MNHEY and CDR2 SMNVEV (reference sequence). This CDR3 is built from 13 residues. The CDR3 is CASTGDRQETQYF. The CDR3, as DNA: TGTGCCAGCACGGGTGATCGACAAGAGACCCAGTACTTC.

V is TRBV6-2 or TRBV6-3 and J is TRBJ1-5; D is ambiguous. Per the germline V gene, CDR1 is MNHEY and CDR2 is SVGEGT. This CDR3 comprises 13 residues. Trimming left V 3 bases short and J 4 bases short, with 7 bases between. CDR3 region: CASSYNPNQPQHF. The DNA for the CDR3 is TGTGCCAGCAGTTATAATCCGAATCAGCCCCAGCATTTT.

This clonotype was recorded at least ten times. CDR3 loop: CASSLTGGANVLTF. The CDR3 region has the DNA TGTGCCAGCAGCTTAACGGGTGGGGCCAACGTCCTGACTTTC. J is TRBJ2-6 and V is TRBV7-9; no definite D call. Germline CDR1 is SEHNR and CDR2 is FQNEAQ (reference sequence). The CDR3 contains 14 residues. V was pared by 2 bases and J by 3 bases, with 5 bases between.

The rearrangement joins TRBV24-1 to TRBJ2-4; D is undetermined. There are 15 residues in the CDR3. Germline V gene data show CDR1 as KGHDR and CDR2 as SFDVKD. V lost 5 bases and J lost 1, with 11 bases in between. The CDR3 region has the DNA TGTGCCACCAGTGGTTCGTCGTCCGCCAAAAACATTCAGTACTTC. Residues: CATSGSSSAKNIQYF.

With regard to this clonotype: A read error is possible here, since a much larger clone lies one base away. V usage is TRBV7-9 and J usage is TRBJ2-5, with TRBD2 identical over 9 bases. Germline loops: CDR1 SEHNR, CDR2 FQNEAQ (reference sequence). The V and J ends lost 5 bases and 1 base, in that order; junction bases with no gene match: 11. The CDR3 length is 17 residues. The CDR3, as DNA: TGTGCCAGCAGCACGTACCCAGCGCGGGGGGGCCAAGAGACCCAGTACTTC. Its protein is CASSTYPARGGQETQYF.

This clonotype was seen more than once but under ten times. The chain employs TRBV4-1 and TRBJ2-5, with 7 bases matching TRBD1. This CDR3 has 16 amino acids. From germline, CDR1 is MGHRA and CDR2 YSYEKL. The ends lost 0 bases at V and 2 bases at J; junction bases unmatched: 6. The CDR3 region is CASSQDGTAKQETQYF. The CDR3, as DNA: TGCGCCAGCAGCCAAGATGGGACAGCTAAACAAGAGACCCAGTACTTC.

This clonotype was counted between two and nine times. V is TRBV5-6 and J is TRBJ2-3; TRBD2 matches 11 bases. The CDR3 length is 16 residues. CDR1 SGHDT and CDR2 YYEEEE come from the germline V gene. Losses at the gene ends were 1 base for V and 2 bases for J; bases not matched to a gene: 3. CDR3 coding DNA: TGTGCCAGCAGCTTGACTAGCGGGGGAACCACAGATACGCAGTATTTT. It codes for CASSLTSGGTTDTQYF.